This T cell receptor (beta chain) was found in a study of response to subunit inactivated influenza vaccine. Germline V gene data show CDR1 as LNHNV and CDR2 as YYDKDF (reference sequence). The CDR3 has 13 residues. Deletions cut 0 bases from V and 2 bases from J, with 3 bases between. TCRdb independently ran MiXCR on the RT-PCR reads; one entry per CDR3 protein. The table lists over 150,000 distinct CDR3 sequences, about a tenth of them singletons. This clonotype was observed at least ten times. This chain uses TRBV15 with TRBJ2-3; D is undetermined. Specimen: non-naive T cells sorted from PBMCs, collected on the day of vaccination. This clonotype was sampled from a man in his fifties who received an inactivated influenza vaccine. The CDR3 nucleotides read TGTGCCACCAGCAGAGATCCCACAGATACGCAGTATTTT. It encodes CATSRDPTDTQYF. The full variable domain, rest sourced from reference TRBV15 and TRBJ2-3, is DAMVIQNPRYQVTQFGKPVTLSCSQTLNHNVMYWYQQKSSQAPKLLFHYYDKDFNNEADTPDNFQSRRPNTSFCFLDIRSPGLGDTAMYLCATSRDPTDTQYFGPGTRLTVL.